This section outlines one T cell receptor (beta chain) sequence together with its context. The method was immunoSEQ multiplex PCR; TCRdb's version includes in-frame clones alone and lacks a portion of them. Seen here are more than 150,000 clones, just under 95% observed once, and the top ten hold over 1.3%. The length of the CDR3 is 16 residues. CDR1 MGHDK and CDR2 SYGVNS come from the germline V gene. V was shortened by 7 bases and J by 1 base, with 18 bases between the two germline ends. These data are taken from a study of control samples from healthy donors and cancer patients. The clonotype was recovered from a man younger than 30 in good health. The chain carries TRBV25-1 and TRBJ2-3; tentatively, D is TRBD2 (6 bases). The sample taken for sequencing was blood. CDR3 in DNA: TGTGCCAGCATTCCCCGCGGGGAGCGGGGCACAGATACGCAGTATTTT. Amino acid sequence: CASIPRGERGTDTQYF. Full variable domain (rest looked up from reference TRBV25-1 and TRBJ2-3): EADIYQTPRYLVIGTGKKITLECSQTMGHDKMYWYQQDPGMELHLIHYSYGVNSTEKGDLSSESTVSRIRTEHFPLTLESARPSHTSQYLCASIPRGERGTDTQYFGPGTRLTVL.